Described below is a single T cell receptor beta chain sequence and its context. The sample comes from a study of blood T cell repertoires in COVID-19. For the study at large: Samples taken during acute and convalescent COVID-19 were collected in the United States, Italy and Spain. Sources were T cells, B-cell-depleted T cells, or PBMCs; the material itself was cDNA or gDNA.

Authors' data handling: The assay estimated nucleated cells by amplifying reference gene primers. Here immunoSEQ multiplex PCR was the method, and the copy in TCRdb shows in-frame clones only, minus some. That table furnishes V, J and clone size, whereas the DNA furnished D and trimming. The sample has 150,000 to 200,000 clones; about 84% are singletons. Germline values: CDR1 MNHEY, CDR2 SVGAGI. The CDR3 runs to 14 residues. J was trimmed by 8 bases and V by 6 bases; bases with no gene match: 8. The TCR comes from a woman aged 25 to 39 with acute or convalescent COVID-19. The source material was peripheral blood. V usage is TRBV6-5 and J usage is TRBJ2-1; 9 bases are shared with TRBD2. The CDR3 loop reads CASSPGLARHEQFF. For the CDR3, the DNA is TGTGCCAGCAGCCCGGGACTAGCAAGGCATGAGCAGTTCTTC.